This TCR beta chain was retrieved from a study of response to subunit inactivated influenza vaccine. General study findings and limits: The authors suggested that few new T cells are recruited per seasonal influenza vaccination.

This CDR3 contains 15 residues. V lost 7 bases and J lost 7; bases outside the gene matches: 11. Per the germline V gene, CDR1 is MNHEY and CDR2 is SMNVEV (reference sequence). Concerning this clonotype: The target antigen is unknown.

MiXCR, applied by TCRdb to the RT-PCR reads, yields one record per CDR3 protein. The repertoire holds roughly 780,000 distinct CDR3 sequences, less than 20% seen once, with under 13% in the top ten. This sequence was found in a man in his forties or fifties who received an inactivated influenza vaccine. The chain links TRBV27 to TRBJ1-4, with 8 bases that match TRBD1. The specimen was PBMCs from blood, collected roughly 5 days after vaccination. Here the CDR3 DNA reads TGTGCCAGCAAGCCCTATCAGGGGGCGCTTGAAAAACTGTTTTTT. It yields the protein CASKPYQGALEKLFF.